A single T cell receptor (beta chain) is shown here with its context. No cognate antigen has been identified for it. Base qualities are not recorded, but no much larger clone differs from it by a single base. The record originates from a study of long-term antiretroviral therapy in people with HIV (dated by TCRdb to between 2020 and 2023). In terms of the full investigation: The earliest samples were collected about a decade before the 2015 WHO recommendation for immediate ART, when ART was typically delayed until CD4 counts fell. Test extractions of a monoclonal T-cell line alongside under 35 polyclonal samples showed no cross-contamination during QIAcube processing. A total of under 250 cryopreserved PBMC samples came from approximately 30 adults with confirmed HIV infection and were collected serially over a mean of roughly 6 years (range 1-12). A retrospective serial study tested whether changes in peripheral blood TRB repertoire composition and diversity were associated with ART initiation and durable HIV suppression. Eleven of the 30 participants with HIV were female.

Inclusion was restricted to participants for whom at least one PBMC sample before ART initiation and at least two post-ART samples were available. Every participant with HIV received treatment in the United States of America. Cryopreserved samples of about 0.95-11 million PBMC were thawed and washed before DNA extraction. At the time of the earliest PBMC sample for each participant with HIV, ages ranged from roughly 23 to 55 years. Each participant contributed PBMC samples from 1-4 timepoints before ART initiation and 2-8 timepoints after ART initiation, with a median of 7 samples. For every participant, serial HIV viral load, CD4+ T-cell count, ART history and demographic data were obtained. Genomic DNA was extracted from unsorted PBMC with a Qiagen kit on a QIAcube, processed in batches of 12 samples. V is reduced by 2 bases and J by 2 bases, leaving a spacing of 10 bases between them. Inclusive of the bounding cysteine and phenylalanine, the CDR3 is 14 residues long. The read is trimmed to its CDR3 DNA, 42 bases read in frame from base 1. Looking up the germline V gene yields CDR1 SGHRS and CDR2 YFSETQ.

The immunoSEQ hsTCRB v3.0 assay was used at survey level resolution to sequence the TRB variable region. The target sequencing depth for TRB was roughly 40,000-50,000 T-cell genomes per sample. TRB libraries were pooled and sequenced on an Illumina MiSeq using a v3 150-cycle kit. The study's processing was this. Analysis of repertoires was carried out in R inside a reproducible Nextflow workflow spanning QC, data transformation and analysis. LymphoSeq2, an R package for exploring AIRR-Seq data, was used to implement custom analyses. A handful of samples that produced fewer than 5000 total TRB sequences were removed, so 180 or so HIV repertoires were analyzed. Among the roughly 190 retained HIV repertoires, 59 were collected before ART initiation and about 130 were collected after ART initiation. Repertoires were downsampled to 5000 TRB nucleotide sequences, and summary statistics were averaged over 100 downsampling iterations. Only TRB sequences with CDR3 regions of at least seven amino acids were retained for analysis. Diversity was assessed using a clonality score derived from Shannon entropy and using the Gini coefficient. In the repertoire networks, any two of the top 5000 CDR3 amino acid sequences were linked whenever the two sequences differed by an edit distance of one. For TRB CDR3 amino acid sequences, GLIPH2 was used to predict antigen specificity groups and MHC restriction. To flag known associations with CMV, EBV, HIV or tissue antigens, CDR3 amino acid sequences were compared against VDJdb and McPAS-TCR. Pre-ART, post-ART and control groups were compared with Wilcoxon signed-rank tests and Holm-Bonferroni correction. TCRdb provides this immuneACCESS table in a form limited to in-frame rearrangements. Some clones are lacking; in checked studies, under half of them reflect an unresolved V gene, and why the rest are absent is not known. V, J and clone size are taken as reported in that table, and D and trimming were inferred from the DNA itself. The sample data list 20,000 to 25,000 clones, and approximately 76% of these were observed just once. The ten largest clones capture approximately 11% of the sample.

The paper as a whole reports these results and caveats: Limited PBMC availability meant only the TCR beta chain was sequenced, without alpha chain pairing. Inferences about post-ART repertoire changes were limited because no data were available on ART adherence, viral resistance or therapy changes. Expanded TRB clones identified before ART initiation dominated the repertoire at all time points, although this dominance fluctuated and declined in many PLHIV after ART. The samples span the years 2004 to 2017, and the ART regimens used at that time may not be as effective as current regimens. ART initiation was associated with a significant increase in TRB diversity, but diversity stayed significantly below transplant donor controls even after long-term ART. HIV repertoires had narrower CDR3 length ranges than controls, and the network structure suggested an antigen-experienced repertoire that shifted only slightly toward naive after ART. Because pre-ART samples had limited cell numbers, unsorted PBMC were profiled rather than sorted CD4+ and CD8+ T cells.

The receptor was derived from a woman aged 40 to 50 with HIV. This specimen consisted of unsorted PBMCs, obtained 1.1 years before starting antiretroviral therapy. The rearrangement combines TRBV5-1 with TRBJ2-5; the D gene assignment is ambiguous. The CDR3 reads as follows: CASSFGVQQETQYF. The base sequence is TGCGCCAGCAGCTTTGGGGTACAGCAAGAGACCCAGTACTTC.